A single sample is the source of the 10 T cell receptor beta chains below, sequenced in a study of blood T cell repertoires in COVID-19. The method was immunoSEQ multiplex PCR; TCRdb's version includes in-frame clones alone and lacks a portion of them. The sample holds hundreds of thousands of clones, about 86% seen once. Sequences were obtained from peripheral blood. The receptors originated from an elderly man with acute or convalescent COVID-19.

The chain joins TRBV5-5 to TRBJ1-4; TRBD1 might be the D (5 bases). V lost 4 bases and J 6 bases, leaving 16 bases between the germline ends. The CDR3 runs to 15 residues. Per the germline V gene, CDR1 is SGHKS and CDR2 is YYEKEE (reference sequence). The chain's CDR3 is CASSRLSWGDEKLFF. CDR3 coding DNA: TGTGCCAGCAGCCGCCTATCCTGGGGGGATGAAAAACTGTTTTTT.

V usage is TRBV12-3 or TRBV12-4 and J usage is TRBJ2-7, with 8 nucleotides matching TRBD2. Unmatched junction bases numbered 3, after V lost 6 bases and J lost 2 bases. This CDR3 is built from 13 residues. The CDR3 nucleotides read TGTGCCAGCAGGCTAGCGGGTCCCTACGAGCAGTACTTC. It translates to CASRLAGPYEQYF.

The rearrangement uses TRBV6-1 and TRBJ1-2, with 8 bases that match TRBD1. Looked up from germline, CDR1 is MNHNS and CDR2 is SASEGT. This CDR3 is built from 15 residues. The V gene end was trimmed by 2 bases and the J gene end by 6 bases; junction bases not matched to a gene: 8. Here the CDR3 reads CASSETWTGRHGYTF. The CDR3 DNA is TGTGCCAGCAGTGAAACCTGGACAGGGAGGCATGGCTACACCTTC.

This chain links TRBV5-4 with TRBJ2-7, with TRBD2 matching over 8 bases. Trimming cost V 0 bases and J 3 bases; bases outside gene matches: 8. Germline CDR1 is SGHNT and CDR2 is YYREEE (reference sequence). CDR3 length: 16 residues. This CDR3 reads CASSLGSGGRNYEQYF. In DNA form, the CDR3 reads TGTGCCAGCAGCTTGGGGTCGGGGGGGCGCAACTACGAGCAGTACTTC.

V and J are TRBV3-1 (or the pseudogene TRBV3-2) and TRBJ1-2; the D is unclear. The V gene lost 8 bases and the J gene lost 4 bases, with 14 bases spanning the gap. This CDR3 spans 13 amino acids. CDR1 and CDR2 (germline): LGHDT, YNNKEL (reference sequence). The chain's CDR3 is CASAPNPSYGYTF. Written as DNA, the CDR3 is TGTGCCAGCGCCCCGAATCCGAGCTATGGCTACACCTTC.

The V gene is TRBV3-1 (or the pseudogene TRBV3-2), the J gene TRBJ2-7, with 14 bases lining up with TRBD2. The germline gives CDR1 LGHDT, CDR2 YNNKEL (reference sequence). V trimming: 4 bases; J trimming: 1 base; junction bases outside the gene matches: 3. The CDR3 is made up of 16 amino acids. In DNA form, the CDR3 reads TGTGCCAGCAGCCGCGGGACTAGCGGGAGTTCCTACGAGCAGTACTTC. It is translated as CASSRGTSGSSYEQYF.

This clone was seen once. The J gene is TRBJ2-7, the V gene TRBV2, with unresolved D. This CDR3 is built from 13 residues. Germline CDR1 reads SNHLY; CDR2 reads FYNNEI. V shed 4 bases and J shed 0 bases, with 7 bases lying between them. CDR3 coding DNA: TGTGCCAGCAGTGTAAGCTTCTCCTACGAGCAGTACTTC. It is translated as CASSVSFSYEQYF.

The chain recombines TRBV20-1 with TRBJ2-1; no firm D call. The CDR3 loop spans 11 amino acids. V was cut by 6 bases and J by 7 bases, with 10 bases left in between. Germline V lookup: CDR1 DFQATT, CDR2 SNEGSKA (reference sequence). CDR3 nucleotide sequence: TGCAGTGCCCCTAAAACGAATGAGCAGTTCTTC. This sequence encodes CSAPKTNEQFF.

Here the CDR3 reads CASSQDLVRANYGYTF. CDR3 nucleotide sequence: TGTGCCAGCAGCCAAGATCTTGTCAGGGCTAACTATGGCTACACCTTC. The V and J genes are TRBV3-1 (or the pseudogene TRBV3-2) and TRBJ1-2, with D maybe TRBD1 (5 bases). The V end lost 0 bases, the J end lost 0 bases, and 11 bases lay between the germline ends. CDR1 and CDR2 from the germline V gene are LGHDT and YNNKEL (reference sequence). This CDR3 has 16 amino acids.

V usage is TRBV18 and J usage is TRBJ1-2; TRBD1 might be the D (6 bases). V was trimmed by 3 bases and J by 3 bases, leaving 8 bases between them. CDR1 is KGHSH and CDR2 is LQKENI in the germline V gene. CDR3 length equals 13 residues. CDR3 in DNA: TGTGCCAGCTCACCTCACAGGGACTATGGCTACACCTTC. It yields the protein CASSPHRDYGYTF.